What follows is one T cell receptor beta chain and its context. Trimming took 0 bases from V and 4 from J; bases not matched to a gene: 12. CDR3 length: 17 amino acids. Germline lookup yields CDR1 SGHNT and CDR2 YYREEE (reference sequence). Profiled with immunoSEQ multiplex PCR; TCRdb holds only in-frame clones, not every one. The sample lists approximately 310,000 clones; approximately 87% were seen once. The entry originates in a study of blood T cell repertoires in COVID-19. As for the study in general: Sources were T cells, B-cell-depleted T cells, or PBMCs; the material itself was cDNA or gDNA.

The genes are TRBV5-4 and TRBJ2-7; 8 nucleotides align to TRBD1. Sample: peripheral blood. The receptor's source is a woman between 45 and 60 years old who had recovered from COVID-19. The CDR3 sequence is CASSLGWGTGKHYEQYF. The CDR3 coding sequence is TGTGCCAGCAGCTTGGGGTGGGGGACAGGAAAACATTACGAGCAGTACTTC. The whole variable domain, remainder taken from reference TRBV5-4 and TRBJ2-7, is ETGVTQSPTHLIKTRGQQVTLRCSSQSGHNTVSWYQQALGQGPQFIFQYYREEENGRGNFPPRFSGLQFPNYSSELNVNALELDDSALYLCASSLGWGTGKHYEQYFGPGTRLTVT.